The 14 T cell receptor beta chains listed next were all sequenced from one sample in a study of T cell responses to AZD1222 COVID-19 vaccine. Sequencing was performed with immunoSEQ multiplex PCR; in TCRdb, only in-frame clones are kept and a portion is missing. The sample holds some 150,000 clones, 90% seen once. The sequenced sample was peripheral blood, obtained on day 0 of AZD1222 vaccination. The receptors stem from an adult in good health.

In DNA form, the CDR3 reads TGTGCCAGCAGCTTAGGAGCGCCGGCTAGCGGGGGTTACGAGCAGTACTTC. Protein product: CASSLGAPASGGYEQYF. V gene TRBV7-9 combines with J gene TRBJ2-7; 10 nucleotides line up with TRBD2. Germline assignment: CDR1 SEHNR and CDR2 FQNEAQ (reference sequence). Trimming cost V 1 base and J 4 bases; bases outside gene matches: 10. This CDR3 region has 17 residues.

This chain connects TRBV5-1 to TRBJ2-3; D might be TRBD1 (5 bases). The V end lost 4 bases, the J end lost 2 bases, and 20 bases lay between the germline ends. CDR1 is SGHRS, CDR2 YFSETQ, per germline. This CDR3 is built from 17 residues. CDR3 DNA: TGCGCCAGCAGCGCTGGCAGGGTAGCTGGGCACACAGATACGCAGTATTTT. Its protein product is CASSAGRVAGHTDTQYF. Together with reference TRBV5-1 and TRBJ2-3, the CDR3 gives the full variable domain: KAGVTQTPRYLIKTRGQQVTLSCSPISGHRSVSWYQQTPGQGLQFLFEYFSETQRNKGNFPGRFSGRQFSNSRSEMNVSTLELGDSALYLCASSAGRVAGHTDTQYFGPGTRLTVL.

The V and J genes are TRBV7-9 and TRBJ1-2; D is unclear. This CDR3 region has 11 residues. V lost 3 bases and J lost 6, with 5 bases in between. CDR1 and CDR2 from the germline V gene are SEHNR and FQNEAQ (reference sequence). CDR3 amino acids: CASSFSNGYTF. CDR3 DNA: TGTGCCAGCAGCTTTTCAAATGGCTACACCTTC. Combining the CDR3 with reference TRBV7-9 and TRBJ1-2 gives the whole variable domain DTGVSQNPRHKITKRGQNVTFRCDPISEHNRLYWYRQTLGQGPEFLTYFQNEAQLEKSRLLSDRFSAERPKGSFSTLEIQRTEQGDSAMYLCASSFSNGYTFGSGTRLTVV.

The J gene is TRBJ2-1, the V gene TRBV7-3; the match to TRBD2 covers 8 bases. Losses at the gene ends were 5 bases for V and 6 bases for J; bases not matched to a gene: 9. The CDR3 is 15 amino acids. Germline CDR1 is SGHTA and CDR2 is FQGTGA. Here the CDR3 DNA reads TGTGCCAGCAGCCCCCAACTAGCGGTCGGCAATGAGCAGTTCTTC. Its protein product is CASSPQLAVGNEQFF.

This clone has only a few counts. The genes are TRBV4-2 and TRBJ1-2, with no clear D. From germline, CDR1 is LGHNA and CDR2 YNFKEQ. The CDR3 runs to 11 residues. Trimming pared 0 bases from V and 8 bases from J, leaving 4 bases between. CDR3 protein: CASSQEEGYTF. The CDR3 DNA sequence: TGTGCCAGCAGCCAAGAGGAGGGCTACACCTTC.

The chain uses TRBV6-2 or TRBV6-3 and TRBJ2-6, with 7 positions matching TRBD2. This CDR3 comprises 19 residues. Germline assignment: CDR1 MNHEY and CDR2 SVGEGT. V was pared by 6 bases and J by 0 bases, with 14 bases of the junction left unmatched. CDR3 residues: CASRPPLAPASSGANVLTF. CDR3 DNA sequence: TGTGCCAGCAGACCTCCACTAGCGCCCGCGAGCTCTGGGGCCAACGTCCTGACTTTC.

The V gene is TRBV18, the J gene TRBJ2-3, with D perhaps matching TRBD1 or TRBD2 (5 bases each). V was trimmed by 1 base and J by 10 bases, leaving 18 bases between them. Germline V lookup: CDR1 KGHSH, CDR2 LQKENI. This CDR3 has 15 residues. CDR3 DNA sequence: TGTGCCAGCTCACCACGTCAGGCCGGGGCAGCTGCGCAGTATTTT. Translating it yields CASSPRQAGAAAQYF.

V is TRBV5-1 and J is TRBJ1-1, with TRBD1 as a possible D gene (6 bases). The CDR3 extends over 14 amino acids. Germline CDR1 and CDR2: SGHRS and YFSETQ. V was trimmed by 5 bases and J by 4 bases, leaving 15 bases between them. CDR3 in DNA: TGCGCCAGCAGTGGGACCACAGGGAGCACTGAAGCTTTCTTT. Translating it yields CASSGTTGSTEAFF.

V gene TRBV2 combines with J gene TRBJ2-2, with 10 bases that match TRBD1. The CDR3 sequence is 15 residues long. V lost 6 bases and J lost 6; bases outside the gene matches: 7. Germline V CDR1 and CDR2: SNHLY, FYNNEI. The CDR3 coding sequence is TGTGCCAGCAGAGGGACAGGGGACGTTTCCGGGGAGCTGTTTTTT. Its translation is CASRGTGDVSGELFF.

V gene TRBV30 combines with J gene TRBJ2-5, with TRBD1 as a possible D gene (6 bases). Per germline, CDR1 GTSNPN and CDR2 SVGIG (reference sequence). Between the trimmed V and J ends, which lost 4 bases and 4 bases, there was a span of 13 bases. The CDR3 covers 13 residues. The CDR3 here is CAWNRAGPETQYF. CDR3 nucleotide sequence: TGTGCCTGGAACAGGGCAGGACCAGAGACCCAGTACTTC. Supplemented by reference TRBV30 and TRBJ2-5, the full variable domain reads SQTIHQWPATLVQPVGSPLSLECTVEGTSNPNLYWYRQAAGRGLQLLFYSVGIGQISSEVPQNLSASRPQDRQFILSSKKLLLSDSGFYLCAWNRAGPETQYFGPGTRLLVL.

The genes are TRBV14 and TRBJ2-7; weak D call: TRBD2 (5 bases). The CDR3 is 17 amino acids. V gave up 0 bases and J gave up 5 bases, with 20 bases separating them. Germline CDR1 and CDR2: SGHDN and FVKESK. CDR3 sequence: CASSQEKDSPGTHEQYF. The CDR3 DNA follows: TGTGCCAGCAGCCAAGAGAAGGACTCCCCCGGCACCCACGAGCAGTACTTC.

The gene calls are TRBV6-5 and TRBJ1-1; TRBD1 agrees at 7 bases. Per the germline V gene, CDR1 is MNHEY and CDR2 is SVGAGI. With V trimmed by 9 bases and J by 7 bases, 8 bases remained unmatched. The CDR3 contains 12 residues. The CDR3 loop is CASNDRVNEAFF. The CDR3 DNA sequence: TGTGCCAGTAACGACAGGGTAAATGAAGCTTTCTTT.

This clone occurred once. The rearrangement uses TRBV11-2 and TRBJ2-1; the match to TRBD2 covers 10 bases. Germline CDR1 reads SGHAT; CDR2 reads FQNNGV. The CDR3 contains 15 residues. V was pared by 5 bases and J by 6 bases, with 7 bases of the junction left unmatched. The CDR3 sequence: CASSLTSGNGNEQFF. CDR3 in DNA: TGTGCCAGCAGCCTCACTAGCGGGAATGGCAATGAGCAGTTCTTC.

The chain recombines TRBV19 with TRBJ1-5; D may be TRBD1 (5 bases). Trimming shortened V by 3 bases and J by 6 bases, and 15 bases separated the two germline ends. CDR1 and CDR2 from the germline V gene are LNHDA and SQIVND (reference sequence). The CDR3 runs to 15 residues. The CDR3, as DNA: TGTGCCAGTAGTATTGGAGGGGAGAGCGGTCAGCCCCAGCATTTT. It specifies CASSIGGESGQPQHF.